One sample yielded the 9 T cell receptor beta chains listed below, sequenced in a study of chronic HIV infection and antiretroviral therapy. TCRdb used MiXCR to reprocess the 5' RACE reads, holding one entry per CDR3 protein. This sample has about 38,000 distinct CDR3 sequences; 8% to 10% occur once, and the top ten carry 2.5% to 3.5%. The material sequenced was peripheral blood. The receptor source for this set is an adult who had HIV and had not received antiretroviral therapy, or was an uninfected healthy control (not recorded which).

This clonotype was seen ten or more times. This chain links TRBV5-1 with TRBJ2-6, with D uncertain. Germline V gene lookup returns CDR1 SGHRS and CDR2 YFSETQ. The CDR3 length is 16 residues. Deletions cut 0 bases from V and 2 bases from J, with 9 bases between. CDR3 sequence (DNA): TGCGCCAGCAGCTTGGGGGGATTGGCTGGGGCCAACGTCCTGACTTTC. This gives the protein CASSLGGLAGANVLTF.

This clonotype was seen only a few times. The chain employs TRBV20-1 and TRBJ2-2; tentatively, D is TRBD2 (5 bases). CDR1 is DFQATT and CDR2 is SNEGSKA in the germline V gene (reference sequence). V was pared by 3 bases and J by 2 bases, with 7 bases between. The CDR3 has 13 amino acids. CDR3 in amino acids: CSASGDNTGELFF. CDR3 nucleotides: TGCAGTGCTAGCGGGGATAACACCGGGGAGCTGTTTTTT.

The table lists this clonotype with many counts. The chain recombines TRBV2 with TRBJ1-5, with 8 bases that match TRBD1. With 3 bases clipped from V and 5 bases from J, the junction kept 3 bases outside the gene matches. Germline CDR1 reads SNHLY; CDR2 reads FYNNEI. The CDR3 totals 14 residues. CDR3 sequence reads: CASSDRGLDQPQHF. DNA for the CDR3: TGTGCCAGCAGTGACAGGGGGCTAGATCAGCCCCAGCATTTT.

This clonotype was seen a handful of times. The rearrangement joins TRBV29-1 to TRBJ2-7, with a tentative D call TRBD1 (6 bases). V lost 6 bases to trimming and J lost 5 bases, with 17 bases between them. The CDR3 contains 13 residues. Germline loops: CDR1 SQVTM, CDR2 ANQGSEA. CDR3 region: CSVEMGARHEQYF. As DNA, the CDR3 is TGCAGCGTCGAGATGGGGGCGCGCCACGAGCAGTACTTC.

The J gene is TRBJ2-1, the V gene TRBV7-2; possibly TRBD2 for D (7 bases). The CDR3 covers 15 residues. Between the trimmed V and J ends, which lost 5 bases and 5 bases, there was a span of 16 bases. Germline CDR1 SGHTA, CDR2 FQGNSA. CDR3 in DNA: TGTGCCAGCAGCCAAGGGGGGGCAGCCAACAATGAGCAGTTCTTC. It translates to CASSQGGAANNEQFF.

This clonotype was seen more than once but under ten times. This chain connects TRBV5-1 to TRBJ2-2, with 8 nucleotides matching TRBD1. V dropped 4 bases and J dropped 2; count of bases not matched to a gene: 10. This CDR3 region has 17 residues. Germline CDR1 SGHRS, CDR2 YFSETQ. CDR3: CASSPADRALNTGELFF. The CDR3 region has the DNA TGCGCCAGCAGCCCAGCGGACAGGGCCCTTAACACCGGGGAGCTGTTTTTT.

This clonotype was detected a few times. The CDR3 sequence is CASRRSIRNEQFF. The CDR3 DNA reads as TGTGCCAGCAGACGCTCCATACGGAATGAGCAGTTCTTC. The chain recombines TRBV28 with TRBJ2-1; D ambiguous. Germline CDR1 and CDR2: MDHEN and SYDVKM. CDR3 length equals 13 residues. With 6 bases removed from V and 7 bases from J, the gap between germline ends came to 13 bases.

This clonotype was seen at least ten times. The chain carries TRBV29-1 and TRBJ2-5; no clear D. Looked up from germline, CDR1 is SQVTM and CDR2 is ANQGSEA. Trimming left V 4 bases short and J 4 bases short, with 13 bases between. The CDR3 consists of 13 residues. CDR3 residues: CSVVGPSGETQYF. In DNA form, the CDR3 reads TGCAGCGTTGTAGGTCCAAGTGGAGAGACCCAGTACTTC.

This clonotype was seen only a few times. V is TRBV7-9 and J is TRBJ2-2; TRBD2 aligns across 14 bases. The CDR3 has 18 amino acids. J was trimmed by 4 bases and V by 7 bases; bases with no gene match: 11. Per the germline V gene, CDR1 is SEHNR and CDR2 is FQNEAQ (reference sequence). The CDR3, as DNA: TGTGCCAGCAACTTGGGGACTAGCGGGAGATGGGGCACCGGGGAGCTGTTTTTT. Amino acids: CASNLGTSGRWGTGELFF.